The clone carrying this T cell receptor beta chain was counted once. Its antigen is still unknown. Time point defined: 2014-2015 season, pre-vaccination. The data stem from a study of follicular helper T cells after annual influenza vaccination. Overall study: For some subjects, blood spans the 2013-2014, 2014-2015 and 2015-2016 annual vaccinations.

V lost 5 bases and J lost 3, with 9 bases in between. Germline lookup yields CDR1 SGHTA and CDR2 FQGTGA. CDR3 length: 13 residues. The study's findings and limits: Most later recoveries of Day 7 ICOS+CD38+ clones were ICOS-CD38- cTfh. Yearly vaccinations repeatedly recalled conserved clonotypes in ICOS+CD38+ cTfh.

Libraries were prepared by immunoSEQ multiplex PCR; TCRdb keeps only in-frame clonotypes and omits some of them. The sample consists of around 13,000 clones, roughly 78% of them appearing once. This sequence was found in an adult who received the influenza vaccine. The material sequenced was CXCR5- memory CD4+ T cells sorted from blood, taken on the day of influenza vaccination. The chain carries TRBV7-3 and TRBJ2-3; no definite D call. The chain's CDR3 is CASSNEETDTQYF. For the CDR3, the DNA is TGTGCCAGCAGCAATGAGGAGACAGATACGCAGTATTTT. Variable domain in full (rest from reference TRBV7-3 and TRBJ2-3): GAGVSQTPSNKVTEKGKYVELRCDPISGHTALYWYRQSLGQGPEFLIYFQGTGAADDSGLPNDRFFAVRPEGSVSTLKIQRTERGDSAVYLCASSNEETDTQYFGPGTRLTVL.